One T cell receptor (beta chain) is described in this entry. Primers: 60 Vbeta forward and 13 Jbeta reverse. Assay used: immunoSEQ multiplex PCR; TCRdb lists only in-frame clones, some missing. The sample lists about 150,000 clones, approximately 81% occurring once. The germline V gene has CDR1 MNHNY and CDR2 SVGAGI (reference sequence). V lost 2 bases, J lost 4 bases, and 4 bases stayed unmatched. The CDR3 runs to 16 residues. The sample belongs to a study of cytomegalovirus exposure and HLA in healthy donors. What was sequenced was PBMCs. The clonotype comes from a woman aged 40 to 50 in good health and CMV-seropositive. This chain connects TRBV6-6 to TRBJ1-5, with 11 bases fitting TRBD1. The CDR3 region is CASSYGRDRGNQPQHF. CDR3 coding DNA: TGTGCCAGCAGTTACGGTAGGGACAGGGGGAATCAGCCCCAGCATTTT.